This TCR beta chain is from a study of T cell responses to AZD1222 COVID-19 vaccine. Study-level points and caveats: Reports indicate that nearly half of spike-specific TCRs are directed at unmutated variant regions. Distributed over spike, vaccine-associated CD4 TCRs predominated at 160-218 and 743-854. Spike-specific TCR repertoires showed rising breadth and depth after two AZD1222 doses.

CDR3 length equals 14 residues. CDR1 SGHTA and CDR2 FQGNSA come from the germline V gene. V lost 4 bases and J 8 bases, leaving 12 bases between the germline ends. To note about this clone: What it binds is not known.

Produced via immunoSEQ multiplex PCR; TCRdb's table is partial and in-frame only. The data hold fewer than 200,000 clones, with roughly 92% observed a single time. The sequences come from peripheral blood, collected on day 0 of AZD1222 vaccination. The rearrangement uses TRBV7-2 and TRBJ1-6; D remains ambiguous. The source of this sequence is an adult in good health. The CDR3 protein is CASSSAWEHSPLHF. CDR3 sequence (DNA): TGTGCCAGCAGCTCGGCCTGGGAGCATTCACCCCTCCACTTT. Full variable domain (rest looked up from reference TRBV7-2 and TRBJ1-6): GAGVSQSPSNKVTEKGKDVELRCDPISGHTALYWYRQSLGQGLEFLIYFQGNSAPDKSGLPSDRFSAERTGGSVSTLTIQRTQQEDSAVYLCASSSAWEHSPLHFGNGTRLTVT.